Each of the 7 T cell receptor beta chains below was sequenced from the same sample in a study of T-cell memory formation after mild COVID-19. One entry per CDR3 protein results from TCRdb running MiXCR on the 5' RACE reads. The sample has 250,000 or so distinct CDR3 sequences; 7.5% to 10% are singletons. Material: PBMCs or a T cell subset sorted from them (not recorded which). These receptors originate from a man younger than 35 who had mild COVID-19 (a few samples of this study predate the infection). Cell type and time point are not known.

This clonotype was picked up many times. The V and J genes are TRBV6-5 and TRBJ2-5, with 8 bases identical to TRBD2. In germline, CDR1 is MNHEY, CDR2 SVGAGI. V gave up 5 bases and J gave up 1 base; unmatched junction bases: 9. The CDR3 contains 16 residues. The DNA of the CDR3 is TGTGCCAGCAGTGCCCTAGGACGGGGGGGCCAAGAGACCCAGTACTTC. Protein sequence: CASSALGRGGQETQYF.

The chain couples TRBV12-3 or TRBV12-4 to TRBJ2-1; D possibly matches TRBD1 or TRBD2 (5 bases each). The CDR3 contains 12 residues. V was cut by 7 bases and J by 6 bases, with 10 bases left in between. Here the CDR3 reads CASNIGGNEQFF. CDR3 in DNA: TGTGCCAGCAACATTGGGGGCAATGAGCAGTTCTTC.

The J gene is TRBJ2-5, the V gene TRBV5-1; no firm D call. Trimming removed 2 bases from V and 5 bases from J, with 10 bases in between. CDR3 length: 13 amino acids. Germline CDR1 SGHRS, CDR2 YFSETQ. CDR3 DNA sequence: TGCGCCAGCAGCTTAGGAGTTTCGGAGACCCAGTACTTC. This sequence encodes CASSLGVSETQYF. Variable domain in full (rest from reference TRBV5-1 and TRBJ2-5): KAGVTQTPRYLIKTRGQQVTLSCSPISGHRSVSWYQQTPGQGLQFLFEYFSETQRNKGNFPGRFSGRQFSNSRSEMNVSTLELGDSALYLCASSLGVSETQYFGPGTRLLVL.

This clonotype came up a few times. V gene TRBV2 combines with J gene TRBJ1-6; TRBD1 aligns across 9 bases. Germline V gene lookup returns CDR1 SNHLY and CDR2 FYNNEI. This CDR3 region has 13 residues. J lost 5 bases, V lost 10 bases, and 3 bases had no gene match. The CDR3 region has the DNA TGTGCCACCCGGGACAGGGATAATTCACCCCTCCACTTT. Its translation is CATRDRDNSPLHF.

The rearrangement uses TRBV28 and TRBJ1-5; perhaps TRBD1 as D (6 bases). The CDR3 sequence is 14 residues long. The V and J ends lost 10 bases and 3 bases respectively, with 16 bases between them. Germline V gene lookup returns CDR1 MDHEN and CDR2 SYDVKM. CDR3 sequence: CATYVRDINQPQHF. The CDR3 bases are TGTGCCACCTATGTAAGGGACATCAATCAGCCCCAGCATTTT.

This clonotype was counted a few times. The chain employs TRBV20-1 and TRBJ2-7, with TRBD1 matching 11 bases. J was trimmed by 3 bases and V by 3 bases; bases with no gene match: 7. The germline CDR1 and CDR2 sequences are DFQATT and SNEGSKA (reference sequence). This CDR3 region has 15 residues. The chain's CDR3 is CSARGGQGVSYEQYF. In DNA form, the CDR3 reads TGCAGTGCTAGGGGGGGACAGGGGGTCAGCTACGAGCAGTACTTC.

CDR3: CASIEGGRSNQPQHF. The CDR3 nucleotides read TGTGCCAGCATCGAGGGGGGACGGAGCAATCAGCCCCAGCATTTT. The gene calls are TRBV6-2 or TRBV6-3 and TRBJ1-5; TRBD1 might be the D (6 bases). Germline loops: CDR1 MNHEY, CDR2 SVGEGT. The CDR3 covers 15 residues. The ends were cut back, 7 bases at V and 1 base at J, with 14 bases in the middle.